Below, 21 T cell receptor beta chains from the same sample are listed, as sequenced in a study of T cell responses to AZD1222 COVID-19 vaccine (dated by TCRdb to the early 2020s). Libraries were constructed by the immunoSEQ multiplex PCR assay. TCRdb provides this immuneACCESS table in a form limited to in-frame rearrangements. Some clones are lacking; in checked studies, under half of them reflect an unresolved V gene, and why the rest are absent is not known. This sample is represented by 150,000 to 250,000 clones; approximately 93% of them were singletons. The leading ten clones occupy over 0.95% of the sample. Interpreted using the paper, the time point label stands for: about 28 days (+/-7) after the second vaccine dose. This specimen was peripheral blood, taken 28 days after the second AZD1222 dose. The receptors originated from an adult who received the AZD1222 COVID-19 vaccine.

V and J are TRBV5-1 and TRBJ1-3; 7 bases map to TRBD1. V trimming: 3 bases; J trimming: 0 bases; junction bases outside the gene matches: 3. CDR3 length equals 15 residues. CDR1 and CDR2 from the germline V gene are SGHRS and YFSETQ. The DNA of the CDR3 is TGCGCCAGCAGCTCCGGGACAGTCTCTGGAAACACCATATATTTT. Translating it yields CASSSGTVSGNTIYF.

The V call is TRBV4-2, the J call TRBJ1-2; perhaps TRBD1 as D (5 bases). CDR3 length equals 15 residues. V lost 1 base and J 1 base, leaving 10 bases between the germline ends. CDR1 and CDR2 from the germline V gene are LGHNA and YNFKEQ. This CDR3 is CASSQGDVINYGYTF. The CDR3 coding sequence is TGTGCCAGCAGCCAAGGGGACGTCATTAACTATGGCTACACCTTC.

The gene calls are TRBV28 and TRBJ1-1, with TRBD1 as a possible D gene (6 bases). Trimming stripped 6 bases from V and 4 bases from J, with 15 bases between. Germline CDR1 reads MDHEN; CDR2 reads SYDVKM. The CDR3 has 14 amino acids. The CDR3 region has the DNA TGTGCCAGCAGGTCTTACAGGGAGTCCACTGAAGCTTTCTTT. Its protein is CASRSYRESTEAFF.

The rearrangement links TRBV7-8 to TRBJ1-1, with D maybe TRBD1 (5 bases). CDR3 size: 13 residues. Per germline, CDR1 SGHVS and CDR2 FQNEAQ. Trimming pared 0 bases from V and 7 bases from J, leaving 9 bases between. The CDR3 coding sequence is TGTGCCAGCAGCTTAGCGGGGCCACGTGAAGCTTTCTTT. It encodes CASSLAGPREAFF.

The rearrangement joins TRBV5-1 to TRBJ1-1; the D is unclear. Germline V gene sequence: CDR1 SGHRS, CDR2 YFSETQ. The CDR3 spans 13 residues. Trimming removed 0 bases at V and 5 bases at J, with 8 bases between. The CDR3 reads CASSLGENTEAFF. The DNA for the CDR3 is TGCGCCAGCAGCTTGGGCGAGAATACTGAAGCTTTCTTT.

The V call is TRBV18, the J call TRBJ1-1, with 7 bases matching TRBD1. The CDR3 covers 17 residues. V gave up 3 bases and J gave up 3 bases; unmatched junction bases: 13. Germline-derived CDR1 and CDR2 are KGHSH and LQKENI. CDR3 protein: CASSPAQGEGFDTEAFF. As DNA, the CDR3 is TGTGCCAGCTCACCGGCCCAGGGGGAGGGGTTCGACACTGAAGCTTTCTTT.

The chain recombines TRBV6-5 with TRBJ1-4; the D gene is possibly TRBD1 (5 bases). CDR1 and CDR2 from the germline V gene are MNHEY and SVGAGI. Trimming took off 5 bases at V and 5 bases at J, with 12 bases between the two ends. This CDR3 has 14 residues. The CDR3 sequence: CASSPGVVNEKLFF. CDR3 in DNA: TGTGCCAGCAGTCCGGGGGTCGTAAATGAAAAACTGTTTTTT.

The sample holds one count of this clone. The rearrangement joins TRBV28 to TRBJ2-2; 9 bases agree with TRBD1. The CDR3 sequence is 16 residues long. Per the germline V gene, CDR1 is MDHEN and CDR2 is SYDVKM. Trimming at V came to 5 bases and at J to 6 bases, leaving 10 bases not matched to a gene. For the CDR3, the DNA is TGTGCCAGCAGTATTCCGGGACAGGGAATCGCCGGGGAGCTGTTTTTT. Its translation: CASSIPGQGIAGELFF.

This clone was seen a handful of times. The CDR3 reads CASSPEVTGGYEQYF. The CDR3 DNA reads TGCGCCAGCAGCCCGGAGGTGACAGGGGGCTACGAGCAGTACTTC. The chain is built from TRBV5-1 and TRBJ2-7, with TRBD1 matching over 9 bases. The germline V gene has CDR1 SGHRS and CDR2 YFSETQ. CDR3 length equals 15 residues. The ends lost 4 bases at V and 3 bases at J; junction bases unmatched: 8.

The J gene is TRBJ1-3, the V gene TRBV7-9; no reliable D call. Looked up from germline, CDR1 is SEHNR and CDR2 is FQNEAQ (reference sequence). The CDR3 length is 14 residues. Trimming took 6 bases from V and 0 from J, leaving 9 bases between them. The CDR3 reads CASRDQSSGNTIYF. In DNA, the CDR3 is TGTGCCAGCAGGGACCAGTCCTCTGGAAACACCATATATTTT.

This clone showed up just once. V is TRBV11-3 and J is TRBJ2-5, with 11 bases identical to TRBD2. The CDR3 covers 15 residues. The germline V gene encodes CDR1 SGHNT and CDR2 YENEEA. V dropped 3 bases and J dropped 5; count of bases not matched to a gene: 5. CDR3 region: CASSFLAGGRETQYF. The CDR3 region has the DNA TGTGCCAGCAGCTTCCTAGCGGGGGGTCGGGAGACCCAGTACTTC. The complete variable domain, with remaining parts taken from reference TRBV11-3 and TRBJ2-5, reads EAGVVQSPRYKIIEKKQPVAFWCNPISGHNTLYWYLQNLGQGPELLIRYENEEAVDDSQLPKDRFSAERLKGVDSTLKIQPAELGDSAVYLCASSFLAGGRETQYFGPGTRLLVL.

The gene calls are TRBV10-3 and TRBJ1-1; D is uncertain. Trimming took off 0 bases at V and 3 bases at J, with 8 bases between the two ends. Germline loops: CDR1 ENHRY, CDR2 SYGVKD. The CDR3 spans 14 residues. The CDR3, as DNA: TGTGCCATCAGTGAGTCGGAGGTTCACACTGAAGCTTTCTTT. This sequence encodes CAISESEVHTEAFF.

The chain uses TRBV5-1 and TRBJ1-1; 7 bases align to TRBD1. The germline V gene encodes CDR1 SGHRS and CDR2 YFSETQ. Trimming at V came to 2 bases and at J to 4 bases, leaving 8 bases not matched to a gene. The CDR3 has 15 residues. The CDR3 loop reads CASSFQTGEGTEAFF. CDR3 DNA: TGCGCCAGCAGCTTTCAAACAGGGGAAGGCACTGAAGCTTTCTTT.

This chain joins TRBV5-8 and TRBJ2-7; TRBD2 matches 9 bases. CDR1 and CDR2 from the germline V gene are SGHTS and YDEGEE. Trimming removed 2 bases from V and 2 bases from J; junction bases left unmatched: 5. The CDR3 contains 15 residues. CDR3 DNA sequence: TGTGCCAGCAGCTTCTTTCGCGGGGGGGCCTACGAGCAGTACTTC. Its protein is CASSFFRGGAYEQYF.

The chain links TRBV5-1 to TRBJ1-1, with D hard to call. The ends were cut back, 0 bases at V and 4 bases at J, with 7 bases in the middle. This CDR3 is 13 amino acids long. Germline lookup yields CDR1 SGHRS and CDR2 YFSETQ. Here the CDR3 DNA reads TGCGCCAGCAGCTTGGGTCGGCTCACTGAAGCTTTCTTT. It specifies CASSLGRLTEAFF.

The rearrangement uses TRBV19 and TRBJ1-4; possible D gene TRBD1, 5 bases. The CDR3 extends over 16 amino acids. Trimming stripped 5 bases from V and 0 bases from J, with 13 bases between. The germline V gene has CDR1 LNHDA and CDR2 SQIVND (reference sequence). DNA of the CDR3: TGTGCCAGTAGTTCGGGACGGGGAACAACTAATGAAAAACTGTTTTTT. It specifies CASSSGRGTTNEKLFF.

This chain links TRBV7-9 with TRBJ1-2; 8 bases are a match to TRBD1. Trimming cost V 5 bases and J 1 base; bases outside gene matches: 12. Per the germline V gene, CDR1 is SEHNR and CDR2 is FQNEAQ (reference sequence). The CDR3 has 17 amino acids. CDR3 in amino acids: CASSPAGTGNGNYGYTF. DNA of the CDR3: TGTGCCAGCAGCCCCGCCGGGACAGGCAACGGTAACTATGGCTACACCTTC.

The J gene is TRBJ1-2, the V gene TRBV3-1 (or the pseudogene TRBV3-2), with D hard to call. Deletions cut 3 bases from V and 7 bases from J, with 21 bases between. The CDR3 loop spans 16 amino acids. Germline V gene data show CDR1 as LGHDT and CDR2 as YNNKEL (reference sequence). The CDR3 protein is CASSHPFRAPGAGYTF. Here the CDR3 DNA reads TGTGCCAGCAGCCACCCTTTTAGGGCCCCGGGAGCTGGCTACACCTTC.

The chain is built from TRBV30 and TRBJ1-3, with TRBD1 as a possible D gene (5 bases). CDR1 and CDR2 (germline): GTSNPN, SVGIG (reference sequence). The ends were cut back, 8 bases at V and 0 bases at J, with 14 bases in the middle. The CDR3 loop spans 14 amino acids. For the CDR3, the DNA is TGTGCCGGAGGGGCGGGGACCTCTGGAAACACCATATATTTT. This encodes CAGGAGTSGNTIYF. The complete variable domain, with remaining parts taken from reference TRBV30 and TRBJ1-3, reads SQTIHQWPATLVQPVGSPLSLECTVEGTSNPNLYWYRQAAGRGLQLLFYSVGIGQISSEVPQNLSASRPQDRQFILSSKKLLLSDSGFYLCAGGAGTSGNTIYFGEGSWLTVV.

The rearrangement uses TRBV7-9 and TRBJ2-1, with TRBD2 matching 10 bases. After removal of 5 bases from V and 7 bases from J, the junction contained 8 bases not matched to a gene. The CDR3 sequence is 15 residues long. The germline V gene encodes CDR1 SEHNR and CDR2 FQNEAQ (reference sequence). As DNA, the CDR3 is TGTGCCAGCAGCACTAGCGGGACCCCCGAGAATGAGCAGTTCTTC. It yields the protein CASSTSGTPENEQFF.

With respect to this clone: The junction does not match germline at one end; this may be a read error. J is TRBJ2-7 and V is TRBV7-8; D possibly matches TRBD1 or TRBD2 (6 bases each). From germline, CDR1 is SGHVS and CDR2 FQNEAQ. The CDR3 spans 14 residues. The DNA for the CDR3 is TGTGCCAGCAGCTTAGCGCAAGGACGGGGGCCTGGTCGCTTC. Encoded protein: CASSLAQGRGPGRF.